These 24 T cell receptor beta chains came from one sample sequenced in a study of long-term antiretroviral therapy in people with HIV (dated by TCRdb to between 2021 and 2022). Sequencing of the TRB variable region was done with the immunoSEQ hsTCRB v3.0 assay at survey level resolution. Entries here come from immuneACCESS through TCRdb and include only in-frame sequences with V and J called. Some clones fail to appear in such tables; in the studies checked, an unresolved V gene covers under half of the shortfall, and the cause of the remainder is unknown. The sample table lists over 15,000 clones, roughly 73% of them with a count of one. In total, the top ten clones hold around 14% of the sample. The sample consisted of unsorted PBMCs, taken roughly 2.1 years before starting antiretroviral therapy. These receptors all stem from a man younger than 45 with HIV.

The genes are TRBV7-8 and TRBJ2-2; 9 bases agree with TRBD1. V shed 1 base and J 2 bases; nucleotides not matched to a gene: 2. CDR3 size: 16 residues. Germline V gene sequence: CDR1 SGHVS, CDR2 FQNEAQ. This chain's CDR3 is CASSLGTGVNTGELFF. CDR3 coding DNA: TGTGCCAGCAGCTTAGGGACAGGGGTTAACACCGGGGAGCTGTTTTTT.

The genes are TRBV9 and TRBJ2-1; 8 bases line up with TRBD2. CDR1 is SGDLS and CDR2 is YYNGEE in the germline V gene. Trimming removed 3 bases from V and 5 bases from J; junction bases left unmatched: 4. The CDR3 is 14 residues long. The CDR3 reads CASSASGQDNEQFF. CDR3 coding DNA: TGTGCCAGCAGCGCTAGCGGGCAAGACAATGAGCAGTTCTTC. The whole variable domain, remainder taken from reference TRBV9 and TRBJ2-1, is DSGVTQTPKHLITATGQRVTLRCSPRSGDLSVYWYQQSLDQGLQFLIQYYNGEERAKGNILERFSAQQFPDLHSELNLSSLELGDSALYFCASSASGQDNEQFFGPGTRLTVL.

This clone occurred once. This chain uses TRBV27 with TRBJ2-1; D not certain. Germline-derived CDR1 and CDR2 are MNHEY and SMNVEV (reference sequence). The CDR3 is 13 amino acids. Trimming left V 7 bases short and J 7 bases short, with 14 bases between. As DNA, the CDR3 is TGTGCCAGCATTTCGTGGGATTGGAATGAGCAGTTCTTC. This encodes CASISWDWNEQFF.

This chain uses TRBV7-2 with TRBJ2-7, with D perhaps TRBD1 (6 bases). Germline V lookup: CDR1 SGHTA, CDR2 FQGNSA. The V gene lost 5 bases and the J gene lost 5 bases, with 16 bases spanning the gap. This CDR3 contains 14 residues. In DNA, the CDR3 is TGTGCCAGCAGCCGTATTCAGGGGAGCAACGAGCAGTACTTC. It specifies CASSRIQGSNEQYF.

This clone was recorded only once. The chain carries TRBV7-2 and TRBJ2-3; D is unclear. CDR1 is SGHTA, CDR2 FQGNSA, per germline. V lost 5 bases, J lost 2 bases, and 2 bases lay in between. There are 11 residues in the CDR3. The CDR3 here is CASSPTDTQYF. The CDR3, as DNA: TGTGCCAGCAGCCCCACAGATACGCAGTATTTT.

The chain joins TRBV11-1 to TRBJ2-5; D tentatively fits TRBD1 or TRBD2 (5 bases each). Deletions cut 1 base from V and 4 bases from J, with 13 bases between. Germline CDR1 reads SGHAT; CDR2 reads FQDESV (reference sequence). CDR3 length: 15 residues. The CDR3 bases are TGTGCCAGCAGCTTAGAATTGGCAGGGAGAGAGACCCAGTACTTC. Translating it yields CASSLELAGRETQYF.

This clone was observed once. The chain links TRBV9 to TRBJ1-6; D gene ambiguous. The V and J ends lost 0 bases and 5 bases respectively, with 6 bases between them. This CDR3 is built from 14 residues. Germline CDR1 SGDLS, CDR2 YYNGEE. The CDR3 here is CASSVARDNSPLHF. CDR3 coding DNA: TGTGCCAGCAGCGTAGCCCGGGATAATTCACCCCTCCACTTT.

This chain connects TRBV30 to TRBJ1-4; possibly TRBD1 for D (5 bases). CDR3 length: 17 residues. V gave up 4 bases and J gave up 4 bases, with 22 bases separating them. Germline CDR1 and CDR2: GTSNPN and SVGIG (reference sequence). As DNA, the CDR3 is TGTGCCTGGAAATCGATACTGGACGGGGCACTTAATGAAAAACTGTTTTTT. Translating it yields CAWKSILDGALNEKLFF.

The V and J genes are TRBV6-4 and TRBJ2-7, with 11 bases lining up with TRBD2. This CDR3 has 14 residues. V was pared by 9 bases and J by 3 bases, with 7 bases of the junction left unmatched. Germline V gene sequence: CDR1 MRHNA, CDR2 SNTAGT. This CDR3 reads CASNKTSGVYEQYF. The CDR3 bases are TGTGCCAGTAATAAGACTAGCGGGGTCTACGAGCAGTACTTC.

V is TRBV19 and J is TRBJ1-4, with TRBD1 matching over 7 bases. The CDR3 totals 16 residues. The trim removed 3 bases at V and 4 bases at J, leaving 8 bases unmatched. Germline-derived CDR1 and CDR2 are LNHDA and SQIVND (reference sequence). CDR3 loop: CASSMGTVTNNEKLFF. DNA for the CDR3: TGTGCCAGTAGTATGGGGACAGTCACAAATAATGAAAAACTGTTTTTT.

Comments on this clone: One end of the junction does not line up with germline, which may come from a read error. The chain employs TRBV27 and TRBJ2-5; D gene uncertain. This CDR3 is 13 amino acids long. Germline CDR1 is MNHEY and CDR2 is SMNVEV (reference sequence). The CDR3 DNA is TGTGCCGGCAGTCCTCTAGACCAAGAGACCCAGTACTTC. Protein sequence: CAGSPLDQETQYF.

CDR3 sequence reads: CASSSGGPAGWETQYF. DNA of the CDR3: TGTGCCAGCAGTTCCGGTGGGCCGGCCGGGTGGGAGACCCAGTACTTC. V usage is TRBV27 and J usage is TRBJ2-5; no clear D. Germline V gene data show CDR1 as MNHEY and CDR2 as SMNVEV (reference sequence). CDR3 length: 16 amino acids. Trimming shortened V by 4 bases and J by 5 bases, and 20 bases separated the two germline ends.

The chain is built from TRBV5-1 and TRBJ2-1; 9 bases align to TRBD2. The CDR3 totals 14 residues. Germline lookup yields CDR1 SGHRS and CDR2 YFSETQ. Germline trimming cut 3 bases from V and 7 bases from J; bases unmatched to any gene: 5. The CDR3 protein is CASSSLAGSNEQFF. The CDR3 nucleotides are TGCGCCAGCAGCTCTCTAGCGGGATCTAATGAGCAGTTCTTC.

The chain has TRBV6-5 and TRBJ1-5, with D possibly being TRBD1 (6 bases). The CDR3 runs 14 residues. With 6 bases removed from V and 6 bases from J, the gap between germline ends came to 15 bases. Germline CDR1 MNHEY, CDR2 SVGAGI. For the CDR3, the DNA is TGTGCCAGCAGACAGGGTTCTGGAGGTCAGCCCCAGCATTTT. It is translated as CASRQGSGGQPQHF.

This clone showed up just once. This chain uses TRBV5-5 with TRBJ2-3, with TRBD1 identical over 9 bases. CDR1 is SGHKS, CDR2 YYEKEE, per germline (reference sequence). Trimming took 3 bases from V and 0 from J; bases not matched to a gene: 17. The CDR3 extends over 20 amino acids. The DNA of the CDR3 is TGTGCCAGCAGCTCGGCAAGGGGACAGGGCGTAGGCTGGAGCACAGATACGCAGTATTTT. Translating gives CASSSARGQGVGWSTDTQYF.

V gene TRBV11-3 combines with J gene TRBJ2-3; the D gene is possibly TRBD2 (5 bases). V was shortened by 5 bases and J by 3 bases, with 9 bases between the two germline ends. The CDR3 loop spans 13 amino acids. Germline V gene lookup returns CDR1 SGHNT and CDR2 YENEEA. CDR3 nucleotides: TGTGCCAGCAGCCACGGGGTGACAGATACGCAGTATTTT. This encodes CASSHGVTDTQYF.

V and J are TRBV5-4 and TRBJ2-7; a weak D match, TRBD2 (6 bases). The CDR3 covers 15 residues. Germline-derived CDR1 and CDR2 are SGHNT and YYREEE (reference sequence). V was pared by 0 bases and J by 7 bases, with 17 bases between. In DNA, the CDR3 is TGTGCCAGCAGCTTGGTTCGGGAGCGAGATGGGGAGCAGTACTTC. Translation: CASSLVRERDGEQYF.

This clone was observed a single time. This chain links TRBV5-5 with TRBJ1-2; TRBD1 matches 9 bases. V gave up 3 bases and J gave up 0 bases; unmatched junction bases: 3. This CDR3 has 15 residues. CDR1 and CDR2 from the germline V gene are SGHKS and YYEKEE (reference sequence). CDR3 DNA sequence: TGTGCCAGCAGCTGGGGACAGGGCCCTAACTATGGCTACACCTTC. Translating gives CASSWGQGPNYGYTF. Full variable domain (missing parts from reference TRBV5-5 and TRBJ1-2): DAGVTQSPTHLIKTRGQQVTLRCSPISGHKSVSWYQQVLGQGPQFIFQYYEKEERGRGNFPDRFSARQFPNYSSELNVNALLLGDSALYLCASSWGQGPNYGYTFGSGTRLTVV.

The chain has TRBV2 and TRBJ1-5, with TRBD1 as a possible D gene (5 bases). Germline CDR1 SNHLY, CDR2 FYNNEI. With 5 bases removed from V and 5 bases from J, the gap between germline ends came to 22 bases. The CDR3 covers 17 residues. This chain's CDR3 is CASSPRDPEWGYQPQHF. The CDR3 DNA sequence: TGTGCCAGCAGTCCACGGGACCCGGAATGGGGTTATCAGCCCCAGCATTTT.

The rearrangement uses TRBV6-5 and TRBJ1-1; D gene ambiguous. Germline lookup yields CDR1 MNHEY and CDR2 SVGAGI. V was cut by 4 bases and J by 5 bases, with 11 bases left in between. The CDR3 covers 13 residues. As DNA, the CDR3 is TGTGCCAGCAGTTCCCTTGTTGGGACTGAAGCTTTCTTT. This codes for CASSSLVGTEAFF.

CDR3 nucleotide sequence: TGTGCCAGCAGCCCCAGGGGCCTCTACGAGCAGTACTTC. The encoded protein is CASSPRGLYEQYF. The J gene is TRBJ2-7, the V gene TRBV28, with D perhaps TRBD1 (6 bases). V was shortened by 6 bases and J by 3 bases, with 12 bases between the two germline ends. The germline V gene has CDR1 MDHEN and CDR2 SYDVKM. There are 13 residues in the CDR3.

This clone showed up just once. The J gene is TRBJ2-6, the V gene TRBV7-6; D is possibly TRBD2 (7 bases). CDR1 and CDR2 (germline): SGHVS, FNYEAQ. The CDR3 covers 15 residues. V dropped 5 bases and J dropped 2 bases, with 10 bases sitting between them. CDR3 residues: CASSEGGAGANVLTF. In nucleotides, the CDR3 is TGTGCCAGCAGCGAGGGGGGGGCTGGGGCCAACGTCCTGACTTTC. The full variable domain, its missing parts supplied by reference TRBV7-6 and TRBJ2-6, is GAGVSQSPRYKVTKRGQDVALRCDPISGHVSLYWYRQALGQGPEFLTYFNYEAQQDKSGLPNDRFSAERPEGSISTLTIQRTEQRDSAMYRCASSEGGAGANVLTFGAGSRLTVL.

The J gene is TRBJ1-1, the V gene TRBV6-1; TRBD1 matches at 8 bases. Germline V lookup: CDR1 MNHNS, CDR2 SASEGT. The CDR3 is made up of 14 amino acids. Germline trimming cut 4 bases from V and 4 bases from J; bases unmatched to any gene: 5. As DNA, the CDR3 is TGTGCCAGCAGTGTTCAGGGGGCGGTCACTGAAGCTTTCTTT. Amino acid sequence: CASSVQGAVTEAFF.

This chain joins TRBV7-3 and TRBJ2-1, with TRBD2 identical over 9 bases. V lost 2 bases and J lost 8; bases outside the gene matches: 7. CDR3 length: 15 residues. Looked up from germline, CDR1 is SGHTA and CDR2 is FQGTGA. CDR3 amino acids: CASSLSPSGIDEQFF. CDR3 coding DNA: TGTGCCAGCAGCTTATCCCCTAGCGGGATCGATGAGCAGTTCTTC.